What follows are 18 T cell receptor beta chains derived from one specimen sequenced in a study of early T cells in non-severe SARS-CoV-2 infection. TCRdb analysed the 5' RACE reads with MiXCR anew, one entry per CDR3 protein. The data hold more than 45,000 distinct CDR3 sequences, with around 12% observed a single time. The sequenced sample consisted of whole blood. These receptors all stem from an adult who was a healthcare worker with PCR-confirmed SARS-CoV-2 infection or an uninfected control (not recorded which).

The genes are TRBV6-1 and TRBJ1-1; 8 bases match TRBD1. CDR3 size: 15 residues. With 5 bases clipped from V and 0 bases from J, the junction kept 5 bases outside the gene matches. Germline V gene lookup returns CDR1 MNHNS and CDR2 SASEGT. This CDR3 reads CASSWDRPLNTEAFF. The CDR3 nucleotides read TGTGCCAGCAGTTGGGACAGGCCCTTGAACACTGAAGCTTTCTTT.

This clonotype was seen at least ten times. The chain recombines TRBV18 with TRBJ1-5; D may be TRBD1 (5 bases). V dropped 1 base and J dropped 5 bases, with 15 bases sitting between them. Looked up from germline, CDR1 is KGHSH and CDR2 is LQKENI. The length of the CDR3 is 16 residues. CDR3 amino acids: CASSPRTSSGDQPQHF. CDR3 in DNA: TGTGCCAGCTCACCACGGACCAGTTCGGGGGATCAGCCCCAGCATTTT.

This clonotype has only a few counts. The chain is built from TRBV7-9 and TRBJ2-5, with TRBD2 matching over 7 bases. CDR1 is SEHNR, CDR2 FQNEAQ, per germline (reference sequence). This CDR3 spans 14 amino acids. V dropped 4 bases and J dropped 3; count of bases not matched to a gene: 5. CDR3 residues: CASSSAGRKETQYF. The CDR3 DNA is TGTGCCAGCAGCTCGGCCGGGAGGAAAGAGACCCAGTACTTC. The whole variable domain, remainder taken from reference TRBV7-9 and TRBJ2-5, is DTGVSQNPRHKITKRGQNVTFRCDPISEHNRLYWYRQTLGQGPEFLTYFQNEAQLEKSRLLSDRFSAERPKGSFSTLEIQRTEQGDSAMYLCASSSAGRKETQYFGPGTRLLVL.

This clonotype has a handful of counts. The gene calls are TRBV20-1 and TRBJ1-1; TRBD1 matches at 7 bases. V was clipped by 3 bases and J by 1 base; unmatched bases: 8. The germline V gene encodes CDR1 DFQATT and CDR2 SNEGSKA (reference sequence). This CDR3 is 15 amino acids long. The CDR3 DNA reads TGCAGTGCTAGGAGGGACAGCTATACGAACACTGAAGCTTTCTTT. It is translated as CSARRDSYTNTEAFF.

In DNA, the CDR3 is TGTGCCAGCAGCCAGACTAGCGGGATCGGTGAGCAGTTCTTC. Protein product: CASSQTSGIGEQFF. The chain is built from TRBV3-1 and TRBJ2-1, with 11 positions matching TRBD2. From germline, CDR1 is LGHDT and CDR2 YNNKEL (reference sequence). The CDR3 is 14 residues long. Losses at the gene ends were 3 bases for V and 9 bases for J; bases not matched to a gene: 4.

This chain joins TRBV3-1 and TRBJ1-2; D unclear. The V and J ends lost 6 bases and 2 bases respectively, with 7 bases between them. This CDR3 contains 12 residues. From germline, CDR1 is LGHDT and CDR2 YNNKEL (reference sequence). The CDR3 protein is CASSYKNYGYTF. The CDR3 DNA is TGTGCCAGCAGTTACAAGAACTATGGCTACACCTTC.

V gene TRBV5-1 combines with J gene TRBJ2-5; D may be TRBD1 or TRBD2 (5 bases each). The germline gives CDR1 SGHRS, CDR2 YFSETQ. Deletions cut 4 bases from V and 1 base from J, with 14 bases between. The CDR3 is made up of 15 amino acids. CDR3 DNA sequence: TGCGCCAGCAGCAGCCGGGGCGAAAGCCAAGAGACCCAGTACTTC. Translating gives CASSSRGESQETQYF. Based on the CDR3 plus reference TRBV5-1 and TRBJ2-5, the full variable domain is KAGVTQTPRYLIKTRGQQVTLSCSPISGHRSVSWYQQTPGQGLQFLFEYFSETQRNKGNFPGRFSGRQFSNSRSEMNVSTLELGDSALYLCASSSRGESQETQYFGPGTRLLVL.

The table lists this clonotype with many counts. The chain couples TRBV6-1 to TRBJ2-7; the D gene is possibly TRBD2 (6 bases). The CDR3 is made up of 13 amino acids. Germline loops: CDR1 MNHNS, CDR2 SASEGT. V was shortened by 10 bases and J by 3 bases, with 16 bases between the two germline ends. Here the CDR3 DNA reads TGTGCCACCAACCCGGGACTTAACTACGAGCAGTACTTC. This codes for CATNPGLNYEQYF.

CDR3 coding DNA: TGCAGCGTTTGGGGATGGGGCAGTGAAGAGCAGTACTTC. Amino acid sequence: CSVWGWGSEEQYF. V gene TRBV29-1 combines with J gene TRBJ2-7; D is possibly TRBD1 (5 bases). V dropped 5 bases and J dropped 7 bases, with 18 bases sitting between them. Germline V gene data show CDR1 as SQVTM and CDR2 as ANQGSEA. The CDR3 contains 13 residues.

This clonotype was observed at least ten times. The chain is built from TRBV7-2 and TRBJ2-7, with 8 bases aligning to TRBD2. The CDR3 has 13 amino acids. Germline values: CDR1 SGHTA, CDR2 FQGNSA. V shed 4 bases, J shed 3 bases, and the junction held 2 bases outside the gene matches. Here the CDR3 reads CASSSGTSYEQYF. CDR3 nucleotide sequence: TGTGCCAGCAGCTCCGGGACTAGCTACGAGCAGTACTTC.

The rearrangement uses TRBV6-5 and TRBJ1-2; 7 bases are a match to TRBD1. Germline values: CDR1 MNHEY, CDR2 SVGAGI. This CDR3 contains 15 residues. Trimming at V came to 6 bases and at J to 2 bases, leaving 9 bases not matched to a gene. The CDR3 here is CASSGGRGLNYGYTF. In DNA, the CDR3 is TGTGCCAGCAGCGGCGGGAGGGGGCTCAACTATGGCTACACCTTC.

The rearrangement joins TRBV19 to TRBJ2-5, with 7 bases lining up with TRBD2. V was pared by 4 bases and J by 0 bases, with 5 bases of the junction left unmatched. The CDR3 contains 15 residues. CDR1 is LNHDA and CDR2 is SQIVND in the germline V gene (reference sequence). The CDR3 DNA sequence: TGTGCCAGTAGTAGGGGGACTACCCACCAAGAGACCCAGTACTTC. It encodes CASSRGTTHQETQYF.

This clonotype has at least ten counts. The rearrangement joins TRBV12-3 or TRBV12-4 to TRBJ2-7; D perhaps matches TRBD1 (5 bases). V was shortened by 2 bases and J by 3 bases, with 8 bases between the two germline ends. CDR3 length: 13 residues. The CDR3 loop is CASSLRQFYEQYF. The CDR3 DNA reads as TGTGCCAGCAGTTTAAGACAGTTCTACGAGCAGTACTTC.

Here the CDR3 DNA reads TGTGCCAGCAGCCGGTCCGACGAGCAGTACTTC. Translation: CASSRSDEQYF. The chain links TRBV28 to TRBJ2-7; the D is unclear. The CDR3 has 11 residues. The V gene's germline CDR1 is MDHEN and CDR2 SYDVKM. With 6 bases removed from V and 5 bases from J, the gap between germline ends came to 8 bases.

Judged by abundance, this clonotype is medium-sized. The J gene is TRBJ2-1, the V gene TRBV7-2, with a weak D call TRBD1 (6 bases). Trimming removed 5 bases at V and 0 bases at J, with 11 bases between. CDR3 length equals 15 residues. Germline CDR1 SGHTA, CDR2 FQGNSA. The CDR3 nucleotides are TGTGCCAGCAGCCAGGGGTCTAGCTCCTACAATGAGCAGTTCTTC. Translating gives CASSQGSSSYNEQFF.

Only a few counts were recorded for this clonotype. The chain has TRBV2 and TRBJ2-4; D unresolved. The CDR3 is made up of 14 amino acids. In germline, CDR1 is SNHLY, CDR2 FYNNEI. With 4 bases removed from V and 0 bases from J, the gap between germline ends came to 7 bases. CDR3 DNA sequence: TGTGCCAGCAGTGCCGATATAGCCAAAAACATTCAGTACTTC. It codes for CASSADIAKNIQYF.

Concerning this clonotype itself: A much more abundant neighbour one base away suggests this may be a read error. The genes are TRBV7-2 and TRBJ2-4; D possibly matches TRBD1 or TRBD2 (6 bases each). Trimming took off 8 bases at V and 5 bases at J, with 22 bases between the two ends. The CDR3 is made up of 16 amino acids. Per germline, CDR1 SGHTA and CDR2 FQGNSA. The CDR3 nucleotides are TGTGCCAGCTGCCATGTTCCACGGGGGCCAGAAAACATTCAGTACTTC. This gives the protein CASCHVPRGPENIQYF. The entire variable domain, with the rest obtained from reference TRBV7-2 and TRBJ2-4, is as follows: GAGVSQSPSNKVTEKGKDVELRCDPISGHTALYWYRQSLGQGLEFLIYFQGNSAPDKSGLPSDRFSAERTGGSVSTLTIQRTQQEDSAVYLCASCHVPRGPENIQYFGAGTRLSVL.

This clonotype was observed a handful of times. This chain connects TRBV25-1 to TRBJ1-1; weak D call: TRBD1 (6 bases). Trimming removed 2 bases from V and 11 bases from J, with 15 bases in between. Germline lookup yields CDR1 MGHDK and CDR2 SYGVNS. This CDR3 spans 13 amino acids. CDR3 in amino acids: CASSESRGQSAFF. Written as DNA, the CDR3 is TGTGCCAGCAGTGAAAGTAGGGGACAATCGGCTTTCTTT. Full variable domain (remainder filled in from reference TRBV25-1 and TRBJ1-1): EADIYQTPRYLVIGTGKKITLECSQTMGHDKMYWYQQDPGMELHLIHYSYGVNSTEKGDLSSESTVSRIRTEHFPLTLESARPSHTSQYLCASSESRGQSAFFGQGTRLTVV.